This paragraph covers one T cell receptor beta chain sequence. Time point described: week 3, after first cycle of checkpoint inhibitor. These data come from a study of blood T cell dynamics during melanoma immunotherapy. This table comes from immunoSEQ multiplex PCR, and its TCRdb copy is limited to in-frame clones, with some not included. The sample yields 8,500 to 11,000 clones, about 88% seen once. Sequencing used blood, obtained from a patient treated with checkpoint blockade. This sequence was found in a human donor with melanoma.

DNA for the CDR3: TGTGCCAGCAGCTTGACAGGCGGCAGAAGCACAGATACGCAGTATTTT. Protein: CASSLTGGRSTDTQYF. This chain uses TRBV7-9 with TRBJ2-3; tentative D call: TRBD1 (6 bases). This CDR3 contains 16 residues. V lost 3 bases to trimming and J lost 0 bases, with 13 bases between them. Germline values: CDR1 SEHNR, CDR2 FQNEAQ (reference sequence).